The clone carrying this T cell receptor (beta chain) was counted between two and nine times. The CDR3 loop spans 11 amino acids. The germline CDR1 and CDR2 sequences are DFQATT and SNEGSKA (reference sequence). V lost 6 bases and J lost 7, with 12 bases in between. The data were obtained in a study of T-cell reconstitution after alpha-beta-depleted transplantation in children. Molecular barcoding with unique molecular identifiers was used for the TCRbeta library. A single record per CDR3 protein comes from TCRdb applying MiXCR to the PCR reads. Found here are roughly 200,000 distinct CDR3 sequences, approximately 8.4% of them singletons; the top ten hold 35% to 45%.

The chain combines TRBV20-1 with TRBJ1-1; D not certain. The sequencing used PBMCs, mostly from graft donor cells, collected 360 days after TCRalphabeta/CD19-depleted stem cell transplant. This TCR came from a male patient aged 2 to 10 who had a stem cell transplant for acute myeloid leukemia, so the T cells may come from the graft donor. CDR3 nucleotide sequence: TGCAGTGCCAGGTCTGGTTTTGAAGCTTTCTTT. Translating gives CSARSGFEAFF.